These T cell receptor beta chains were read from a single sample in a study of cytomegalovirus exposure and HLA in healthy donors. Repertoires were generated with immunoSEQ multiplex PCR, while TCRdb's copy carries only in-frame clones and drops some. The profile shows around 200,000 clones, 81% of them singletons. Sequenced: PBMCs. These receptor sequences come from a man over 45 in good health and CMV-seronegative. The CDR3 runs from the conserved cysteine through the conserved F or W. A D gene is named only where the DNA matches it firmly. A clone size is listed for some rows: how often the clone was seen (once, few, many), or a class if it is expanded.

J: TRBJ2-5
D: TRBD2
V: TRBV7-2
size: .
DNA: TGTGCCAGCAGCCGAGTCGGGGGGGCCATGAGAGAGACCCAGTACTTC
CDR3: CASSRVGGAMRETQYF

J: TRBJ1-3
D: .
V: TRBV6-5
size: .
DNA: TGTGCCAGCAGTTCCCCAGGACTCTTTGGAAACACCATATATTTT
CDR3: CASSSPGLFGNTIYF

J: TRBJ2-3
D: TRBD1
V: TRBV10-3
size: .
DNA: TGTGCCATCCAGCTAGGGACAGGGTCGGATACGCAGTATTTT
CDR3: CAIQLGTGSDTQYF

J: TRBJ1-1
D: TRBD1
V: TRBV7-9
size: .
DNA: TGTGCCAGCAGCTCAGGGGGAAGCACTGAAGCTTTCTTT
CDR3: CASSSGGSTEAFF

J: TRBJ1-1
D: .
V: TRBV7-9
size: .
DNA: TGTGCCAGCAGCCCGACAGTGAACACTGAAGCTTTCTTT
CDR3: CASSPTVNTEAFF

J: TRBJ2-3
D: .
V: TRBV5-1
size: once
DNA: TGCGCCAGCATCGGGAATCGAGGTACGCAGTATTTT
CDR3: CASIGNRGTQYF

J: TRBJ1-4
D: TRBD1
V: TRBV7-8
size: .
DNA: TGTGCCAGCAGCTTTTCAGGGGGAGGCGAAAAACTGTTTTTT
CDR3: CASSFSGGGEKLFF

J: TRBJ2-1
D: .
V: TRBV7-2
size: few
DNA: TGTGCCAGCAGCACCCAGGGGTCCTACTACAATGAGCAGTTCTTC
CDR3: CASSTQGSYYNEQFF

J: TRBJ2-5
D: TRBD2
V: TRBV6-1
size: .
DNA: TGTGCCAGCAGGAGACTAGCGGGAGAAGAGACCCAGTACTTC
CDR3: CASRRLAGEETQYF

J: TRBJ2-3
D: TRBD1
V: TRBV13
size: .
DNA: TGTGCCAGCAGCCCGGACAGGGGGGCAGATACGCAGTATTTT
CDR3: CASSPDRGADTQYF

J: TRBJ1-4
D: .
V: TRBV5-8
size: .
DNA: TGTGCCAGCAGCTTGGGACCGAGGGCTGAAAAACTGTTTTTT
CDR3: CASSLGPRAEKLFF

J: TRBJ1-2
D: .
V: TRBV6-5
size: .
DNA: TGTGCCAGCAGTTATAGGCAGGGCGGCGGCTACACCTTC
CDR3: CASSYRQGGGYTF

J: TRBJ1-1
D: .
V: TRBV25-1
size: .
DNA: TGTGCCAGCATAACAACAGCAGGGGTGAACACTGAAGCTTTCTTT
CDR3: CASITTAGVNTEAFF

J: TRBJ2-7
D: TRBD1
V: TRBV4-3
size: .
DNA: TGCGCCAGCAGCCGAGACAGGGCGTCGGACGAGCAGTACTTC
CDR3: CASSRDRASDEQYF

J: TRBJ2-1
D: .
V: TRBV4-1
size: .
DNA: TGCGCCAGCAGCCAAACAGGGTCGGGGAACAATGAGCAGTTCTTC
CDR3: CASSQTGSGNNEQFF

J: TRBJ2-1
D: TRBD1
V: TRBV5-4
size: once
DNA: TGTGCCAGCAGCATCCAGGGGGCGTGGAATGAGCAGTTCTTC
CDR3: CASSIQGAWNEQFF

J: TRBJ1-2
D: TRBD1
V: TRBV13
size: .
DNA: TGTGCCAGCAGCTCAGGACAGGGGAACTATGGCTACACCTTC
CDR3: CASSSGQGNYGYTF

J: TRBJ2-3
D: TRBD2
V: TRBV18
size: few
DNA: TGTGCCAGCTCACCAGTAGGACTAGCGGGTAAATCAGATACGCAGTATTTT
CDR3: CASSPVGLAGKSDTQYF

J: TRBJ1-2
D: .
V: TRBV9
size: .
DNA: TGTGCCAGCAGCCCCGGGGCGGGGGAAGGGAACTATGGCTACACCTTC
CDR3: CASSPGAGEGNYGYTF

J: TRBJ2-7
D: TRBD1
V: TRBV19
size: once
DNA: TGTGCCAGTAGTATCCCGGGACAGGGGGCGTTCGAGCAGTACTTC
CDR3: CASSIPGQGAFEQYF

J: TRBJ2-1
D: .
V: TRBV6-5
size: .
DNA: TGTGCCAGCAGTTCCCCCCCCTTACAGTTCTTC
CDR3: CASSSPPLQFF

J: TRBJ2-7
D: .
V: TRBV9
size: .
DNA: TGTGCCAGCAGCCCTAAACCTGGACAGACCTACGAGCAGTACTTC
CDR3: CASSPKPGQTYEQYF

J: TRBJ2-5
D: TRBD2
V: TRBV5-1
size: .
DNA: TGCGCCAGCAGCTTGGCCGGGACTAGCGGGGAGACCCAGTACTTC
CDR3: CASSLAGTSGETQYF

J: TRBJ2-7
D: .
V: TRBV6-5
size: .
DNA: TGTGCCAGCAGTTATTCCCACAGTAACTCCTACGAGCAGTACTTC
CDR3: CASSYSHSNSYEQYF

J: TRBJ2-1
D: TRBD2
V: TRBV13
size: .
DNA: TGTGCCACCGAACCCGGACTAGCGGGGTCAGGTGAGCAGTTCTTC
CDR3: CATEPGLAGSGEQFF

J: TRBJ2-7
D: TRBD1
V: TRBV30
size: .
DNA: TGTGCCTGGACTCGACAGGGGAGCGAGCAGTACTTC
CDR3: CAWTRQGSEQYF

J: TRBJ2-7
D: TRBD1
V: TRBV18
size: .
DNA: TGTGCCAGCTCACCAGACAGGGGTGGCGAGCAGTACTTC
CDR3: CASSPDRGGEQYF

J: TRBJ2-1
D: .
V: TRBV11-2
size: .
DNA: TGTGCCAGCAGTCGACAAGACAATGAGCAGTTCTTC
CDR3: CASSRQDNEQFF

J: TRBJ2-2
D: TRBD1
V: TRBV7-9
size: .
DNA: TGTGCCAGCAGCTTACGGACAGGGGCCAACACCGGGGAGCTGTTTTTT
CDR3: CASSLRTGANTGELFF

J: TRBJ1-5
D: .
V: TRBV7-2
size: .
DNA: TGTGCCAGCAGTCCTGGAGACAATCAGCCCCAGCATTTT
CDR3: CASSPGDNQPQHF

J: TRBJ2-4
D: .
V: TRBV27
size: once
DNA: TGTGCCAGCAGTTTATGGTCCCAGGGCAAAAACATTCAGTACTTC
CDR3: CASSLWSQGKNIQYF

J: TRBJ2-7
D: .
V: TRBV12-5
size: .
DNA: TGTGCTAGTAGCGGAGGATCCTCCTACGAGCAGTACTTC
CDR3: CASSGGSSYEQYF

J: TRBJ1-1
D: .
V: TRBV12-5
size: .
DNA: TGTGCTAGTGGCCAGTCGATTGGGAACACTGAAGCTTTCTTT
CDR3: CASGQSIGNTEAFF

J: TRBJ1-6
D: .
V: TRBV7-2
size: .
DNA: TGTGCCAGCAGCTTAAGACAGGCATCACCCCTCCACTTT
CDR3: CASSLRQASPLHF

J: TRBJ2-5
D: .
V: TRBV18
size: .
DNA: TGTGCCAGCTCACCATCCGGCGGCAGAGAACAGTACTTC
CDR3: CASSPSGGREQYF

J: TRBJ2-7
D: .
V: TRBV29-1
size: .
DNA: TGCAGCGTTGAACAGAACTACGAGCAGTACTTC
CDR3: CSVEQNYEQYF

J: TRBJ2-5
D: .
V: TRBV2
size: .
DNA: TGTGCCAGCAGTCTCCAAGAGACCCAGTACTTC
CDR3: CASSLQETQYF

J: TRBJ1-2
D: TRBD1
V: TRBV29-1
size: .
DNA: TGCAGCGCTGAGGACAGGGTAGATCCTAACTATGGCTACACCTTC
CDR3: CSAEDRVDPNYGYTF

J: TRBJ2-7
D: TRBD2
V: TRBV5-5
size: .
DNA: TGTGCCAGCAGCTTTGGAGCGGGAACCTACGAGCAGTACTTC
CDR3: CASSFGAGTYEQYF

J: TRBJ2-7
D: TRBD1
V: TRBV6-5
size: once
DNA: TGTGCCAGCAGTTACTTAGACAGGGCCTACGAGCAGTACTTC
CDR3: CASSYLDRAYEQYF

J: TRBJ1-2
D: TRBD1
V: TRBV7-8
size: .
DNA: TGTGCCAGCAGCTCGGACAGGGACTACACCTTC
CDR3: CASSSDRDYTF

J: TRBJ2-2
D: .
V: TRBV6-6
size: .
DNA: TGTGCCAGCAGTAAGACAGCCGAACTCACCGGGGAGCTGTTTTTT
CDR3: CASSKTAELTGELFF

J: TRBJ1-2
D: .
V: TRBV6-5
size: once
DNA: TGTGCCAGCAGTTATCAGGGGAGAAATGGCTACACCTTC
CDR3: CASSYQGRNGYTF

J: TRBJ2-6
D: .
V: TRBV9
size: once
DNA: TGTGCCAGCAGCGTCCAGTCTGGGGCCAACGTCCTGACTTTC
CDR3: CASSVQSGANVLTF

J: TRBJ1-2
D: .
V: TRBV12-2
size: .
DNA: TGTGCAAGTCGCTTACCCGGGACAGGATCCTACACCGGCCTGGGCTACACCTTC
CDR3: CASRLPGTGSYTGLGYTF

J: TRBJ2-7
D: TRBD1
V: TRBV14
size: .
DNA: TGTGCCAGCAGCGTTGGACAGGGCCCATACGAGCAGTACTTC
CDR3: CASSVGQGPYEQYF

J: TRBJ1-2
D: TRBD1
V: TRBV6-1
size: .
DNA: TGTGCCAGCAGTGAAGCGCGGGGACAGGGCCTCTATGGCTACACCTTC
CDR3: CASSEARGQGLYGYTF

J: TRBJ1-1
D: TRBD1
V: TRBV6-6
size: few
DNA: TGTGCCAGCAGTAGACAGGGGGCTCGGAACACTGAAGCTTTCTTT
CDR3: CASSRQGARNTEAFF

J: TRBJ1-2
D: .
V: TRBV7-9
size: .
DNA: TGTGCCAGCAGCTTAGTGATGGGGGCTGGCTACACCTTC
CDR3: CASSLVMGAGYTF

J: TRBJ2-7
D: .
V: TRBV23-1
size: .
DNA: TGCGCCAGCAGTCTGGTTTCCACGAAGACTGAGCAGTACTTC
CDR3: CASSLVSTKTEQYF

J: TRBJ2-2
D: .
V: TRBV7-3
size: .
DNA: TGTGCCAGCAGCTCCGTTCGGGGGAACACCGGGGAGCTGTTTTTT
CDR3: CASSSVRGNTGELFF

J: TRBJ1-5
D: TRBD1
V: TRBV7-9
size: .
DNA: TGTGCCAGCAGCGCAGGGGGCGGCAATCAGCCCCAGCATTTT
CDR3: CASSAGGGNQPQHF

J: TRBJ2-7
D: .
V: TRBV7-9
size: .
DNA: TGTGCCAGCTCTAATATCGTCCGCGAGCAGTACTTC
CDR3: CASSNIVREQYF

J: TRBJ2-4
D: TRBD2
V: TRBV27
size: .
DNA: TGCGCCAGCAGTCCTGGACTAGCGGGGGTTCAGTACTTC
CDR3: CASSPGLAGVQYF